A selection of T cell receptor beta chains follows, all from one sample in a study of cytomegalovirus exposure and HLA in healthy donors. Generated by immunoSEQ multiplex PCR, the TCRdb table keeps only in-frame clones and is missing some. The repertoire has around 140,000 clones, 75% to 90% of them found once; the top ten carry 8.1%. Sequencing input: PBMCs. The receptors shown here come from a woman aged 45 to 65 in good health and CMV-seropositive. Both conserved end residues are part of each CDR3. Each record gives: V gene, CDR3 protein.

v_gene: TRBV5-4
CDR3aa: CASSRGDPMNTEAFF

v_gene: TRBV10-2
CDR3aa: CASSPSGGTGELFF

v_gene: TRBV7-3
CDR3aa: CASSPLPAGYSTDTQYF

v_gene: TRBV27
CDR3aa: CASSLTSGGSYEQYF

v_gene: TRBV9
CDR3aa: CASSSGAYTEAFF

v_gene: TRBV14
CDR3aa: CASSQGRNYEQYF

v_gene: TRBV5-1
CDR3aa: CASSASLAGVGEQYF

v_gene: TRBV7-2
CDR3aa: CASSLGLQGAEGNTIYF

v_gene: TRBV21-1
CDR3aa: CASSTTGAPIEKLFF

v_gene: TRBV4-1
CDR3aa: CASSQRAVDTDTQYF

v_gene: TRBV6-5
CDR3aa: CASSFRDRGLGYTF

v_gene: TRBV30
CDR3aa: CAWSFSPLGQGKPLHF

v_gene: TRBV7-9
CDR3aa: CASSLVTGEYSPLHF

v_gene: TRBV5-1
CDR3aa: CASSFFSEPGANVLTF

v_gene: TRBV6-5
CDR3aa: CASVVTGSYEQYF

v_gene: TRBV4-3
CDR3aa: CASSQEAYSGAYEQYF

v_gene: TRBV5-1
CDR3aa: CASSLQGYNEQFF

v_gene: TRBV29-1
CDR3aa: CSVVGGANYGYTF